Listed below are T cell receptor beta chains from one sample, sequenced in a study of cytomegalovirus exposure and HLA in healthy donors. Produced via immunoSEQ multiplex PCR; TCRdb's table is partial and in-frame only. Here the sample spans around 140,000 clones, around 10% being singletons. Input material: PBMCs. These TCRs come from a woman aged 40 to 50 in good health and CMV-seropositive. Both conserved end residues are part of each CDR3. A D gene is named only where the DNA matches it firmly. Expanded clones get a size class; other rows say once, few or many, or leave the size out.

clone size,J gene,V gene,D gene,CDR3 protein,CDR3 DNA
few,TRBJ2-1,TRBV10-2,NA,CASSETRNEQFF,TGCGCCAGCAGTGAGACTCGAAATGAGCAGTTCTTC
few,TRBJ1-1,TRBV6-6,NA,CASSYDFLGLAFF,TGTGCCAGCAGTTACGATTTCCTGGGCCTTGCTTTCTTT
NA,TRBJ2-1,TRBV5-1,TRBD2,CASSLDLAGPYNEQFF,TGCGCCAGCAGCTTGGATCTAGCGGGCCCCTACAATGAGCAGTTCTTC
few,TRBJ1-2,TRBV5-1,NA,CASSLDYSGYGYTF,TGCGCCAGCAGCTTGGACTACTCGGGGTATGGCTACACCTTC
few,TRBJ1-1,TRBV6-5,NA,CASSTPGQINTEAFF,TGTGCCAGCAGTACCCCGGGACAAATCAACACTGAAGCTTTCTTT
NA,TRBJ2-5,TRBV11-1,NA,CASSWGASAGVQETQYF,TGTGCCAGCAGCTGGGGGGCCTCGGCGGGGGTCCAAGAGACCCAGTACTTC
few,TRBJ1-1,TRBV5-1,NA,CASSFRDIPGRAEAFF,TGCGCCAGCAGCTTCCGGGACATCCCTGGTCGCGCTGAAGCTTTCTTT
few,TRBJ2-3,TRBV9,TRBD2,CASSFTGGQADTQYF,TGTGCCAGCAGCTTTACGGGGGGGCAAGCAGATACGCAGTATTTT
NA,TRBJ1-5,TRBV15,NA,CATSPAGGRQPQHF,TGTGCCACCAGCCCCGCGGGGGGCCGGCAGCCCCAGCATTTT
NA,TRBJ1-4,TRBV19,NA,CASSITGSQNEKLFF,TGTGCCAGTAGTATTACCGGGTCCCAGAATGAAAAACTGTTTTTT
many,TRBJ1-4,TRBV19,NA,CASSRERGEKLFF,TGTGCCAGTAGCCGGGAAAGAGGTGAAAAACTGTTTTTT
NA,TRBJ2-3,TRBV5-1,TRBD1,CASSSWTGGGTDTQYF,TGCGCCAGCAGCTCTTGGACAGGGGGAGGCACAGATACGCAGTATTTT
few,TRBJ2-5,TRBV7-8,NA,CASSFSGHGVETQYF,TGTGCCAGCAGCTTCTCGGGCCACGGGGTAGAGACCCAGTACTTC
NA,TRBJ1-2,TRBV29-1,TRBD1,CSVEEDRNYGYTF,TGCAGCGTTGAAGAGGACAGGAATTATGGCTACACCTTC
few,TRBJ2-5,TRBV29-1,TRBD1,CSVGTEETQYF,TGCAGCGTGGGGACAGAAGAGACCCAGTACTTC
NA,TRBJ1-1,TRBV5-4,TRBD1,CASSLVDRSATEAFF,TGTGCCAGCAGCTTGGTGGACAGGTCCGCGACTGAAGCTTTCTTT
few,TRBJ2-2,TRBV11-2,NA,CASSLGGNGELFF,TGTGCCAGCAGCTTGGGCGGGAACGGGGAGCTGTTTTTT
few,TRBJ2-3,TRBV14,NA,CASSLRQFTDTQYF,TGTGCCAGCAGCCTCAGACAGTTCACAGATACGCAGTATTTT
NA,TRBJ2-3,TRBV5-6,TRBD1,CASSPRDRRTDTQYF,TGTGCCAGCAGCCCCCGGGACAGGAGAACAGATACGCAGTATTTT
few,TRBJ1-1,TRBV4-1,TRBD1,CASSQVGQGSPEAFF,TGCGCCAGCAGCCAAGTGGGACAGGGAAGCCCTGAAGCTTTCTTT
few,TRBJ2-4,TRBV10-3,NA,CAISEWGDEPGIQYF,TGTGCCATCAGTGAGTGGGGGGACGAGCCAGGCATTCAGTACTTC
few,TRBJ1-5,TRBV10-3,TRBD1,CAISETAGGQPQHF,TGTGCCATCAGTGAGACGGCAGGGGGACAGCCCCAGCATTTT
NA,TRBJ1-1,TRBV5-1,NA,CASSPSVVSGAFF,TGCGCCAGCAGCCCAAGCGTCGTCTCAGGGGCTTTCTTT
NA,TRBJ1-1,TRBV5-1,TRBD1,CASSARQGSSLMNTEAFF,TGCGCCAGCAGCGCCAGACAGGGTTCCTCACTCATGAACACTGAAGCTTTCTTT
NA,TRBJ1-3,TRBV6-1,NA,CAASQGISGNTIYF,TGTGCCGCCTCACAGGGTATCTCTGGAAACACCATATATTTT
NA,TRBJ2-5,TRBV6-5,TRBD2,CASSGGGGFGETQYF,TGTGCCAGCAGCGGGGGGGGAGGGTTCGGAGAGACCCAGTACTTC
NA,TRBJ2-3,TRBV7-6,NA,CASSPGGRATDTQYF,TGTGCCAGCAGCCCCGGCGGCAGGGCAACAGATACGCAGTATTTT
few,TRBJ2-3,TRBV10-1,NA,CASSATDTQYF,TGCGCCAGCAGTGCAACAGATACGCAGTATTTT
few,TRBJ2-4,TRBV19,TRBD1,CASSIAHRGTKNIQYF,TGTGCCAGTAGTATAGCACACAGGGGGACCAAAAACATTCAGTACTTC
few,TRBJ2-1,TRBV6-1,TRBD2,CASSEEAGGYNEQFF,TGTGCCAGCAGTGAAGAAGCGGGGGGCTACAATGAGCAGTTCTTC
NA,TRBJ1-2,TRBV5-6,TRBD1,CASSPQGTAGGYTF,TGTGCCAGCAGCCCTCAAGGGACAGCCGGTGGCTACACCTTC
few,TRBJ2-5,TRBV5-1,NA,CASSLGPETQYF,TGCGCCAGCAGCTTGGGGCCGGAGACCCAGTACTTC
few,TRBJ2-1,TRBV15,TRBD1,CATSRWGQGGYNEQFF,TGTGCCACCAGCAGATGGGGACAGGGGGGGTACAATGAGCAGTTCTTC
few,TRBJ2-7,TRBV27,TRBD1,CASRPWTGDEQYF,TGTGCCAGCCGACCTTGGACAGGGGACGAGCAGTACTTC
NA,TRBJ1-2,TRBV2,NA,CASVTDSNYGYTF,TGTGCCAGCGTTACGGACAGCAACTATGGCTACACCTTC
few,TRBJ2-5,TRBV4-3,NA,CASSQGPGGPGETQYF,TGCGCCAGCAGCCAAGGGCCGGGGGGCCCGGGAGAGACCCAGTACTTC
few,TRBJ1-2,TRBV10-2,TRBD1,CASRGQGPDGYTF,TGCGCCAGCAGGGGACAGGGTCCGGATGGCTACACCTTC